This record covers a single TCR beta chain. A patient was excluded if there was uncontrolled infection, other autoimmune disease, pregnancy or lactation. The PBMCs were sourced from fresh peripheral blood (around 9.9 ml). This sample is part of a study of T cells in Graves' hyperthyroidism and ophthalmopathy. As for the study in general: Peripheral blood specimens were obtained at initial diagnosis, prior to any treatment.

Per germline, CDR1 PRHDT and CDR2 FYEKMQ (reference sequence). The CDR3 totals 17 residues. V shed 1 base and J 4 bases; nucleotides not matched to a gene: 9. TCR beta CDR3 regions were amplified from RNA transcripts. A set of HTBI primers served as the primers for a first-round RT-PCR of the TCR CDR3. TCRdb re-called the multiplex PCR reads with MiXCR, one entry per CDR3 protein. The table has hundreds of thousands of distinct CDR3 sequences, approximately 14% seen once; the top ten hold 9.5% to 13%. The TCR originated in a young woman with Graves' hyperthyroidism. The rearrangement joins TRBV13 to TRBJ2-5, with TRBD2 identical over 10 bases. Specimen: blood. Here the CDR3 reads CASSLAWSSGSSETQYF. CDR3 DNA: TGTGCCAGCAGCTTAGCGTGGTCTAGCGGGAGTTCAGAGACCCAGTACTTC.